This T cell receptor beta chain was identified during a study of OX40 agonist ivuxolimab in advanced cancers. Profiled with immunoSEQ multiplex PCR; TCRdb holds only in-frame clones, not every one. Of tens of thousands of clones in the sample, 85% to 90% are singletons; the top ten hold around 9.9%. This CDR3 region has 13 residues. The germline V gene has CDR1 GTSNPN and CDR2 SVGIG (reference sequence). V trimming: 5 bases; J trimming: 2 bases; junction bases outside the gene matches: 2. The chain combines TRBV30 with TRBJ2-1, with TRBD1 identical over 8 bases. This clonotype was sampled from an adult with an advanced solid tumor such as melanoma, head and neck, liver or kidney cancer. The sequencing here drew on CD4+ or CD8+ T cells sorted from blood, taken in a trial of the OX40 agonist ivuxolimab. CDR3 coding DNA: TGTGCCTGGGGGACAGGCGCCTACAATGAGCAGTTCTTC. It is translated as CAWGTGAYNEQFF.